A selection of T cell receptor beta chains follows, all from one sample in a study of blood T cells in healthy people across ages. MiXCR, applied by TCRdb to the 5' RACE reads, yields one record per CDR3 protein. The data contain over 600,000 distinct CDR3 sequences, around 21% of them singletons. Sequences were obtained from blood. These TCRs come from a man between 65 and 85 years old in good health. Both conserved end residues are part of each CDR3. Fields, in order: CDR3 protein, CDR3 DNA, J gene, D gene, clone size, V gene. A D gene is named only where the DNA matches it firmly. Rows give clone size only sometimes, using once, few, many, or a class for an expanded clone.

CASSLSGGDYEQYF | TGTGCCAGCAGCTTAAGCGGCGGGGACTACGAGCAGTACTTC | TRBJ2-7 | . | many | TRBV7-3
CASSRSGGRRNGYTF | TGTGCCAGCAGTAGGTCCGGGGGGCGAAGGAATGGCTACACCTTC | TRBJ1-2 | . | . | TRBV28
CASSLDLAGVAEQFF | TGTGCCAGCAGCTTAGATCTAGCGGGAGTAGCTGAGCAGTTCTTC | TRBJ2-1 | TRBD2 | few | TRBV7-3
CASRITATNYGYTF | TGTGCCAGCAGGATTACAGCTACTAACTATGGCTACACCTTC | TRBJ1-2 | . | . | TRBV6-5
CASSPSGLTSGELFF | TGTGCCAGCAGTCCGTCGGGACTCACGTCCGGGGAGCTGTTTTTT | TRBJ2-2 | . | . | TRBV6-2/TRBV6-3
CASSILQNTGELFF | TGTGCCAGTAGTATTCTACAGAACACCGGGGAGCTGTTTTTT | TRBJ2-2 | . | few | TRBV19
CASSKDRGTQETQYF | TGTGCCAGCAGCAAGGACAGAGGGACCCAAGAGACCCAGTACTTC | TRBJ2-5 | . | few | TRBV7-9
CASSFSYNEQFF | TGTGCCAGCAGCTTTTCCTATAATGAGCAGTTCTTC | TRBJ2-1 | . | many | TRBV7-2
CAGAGLTRTGELFF | TGTGCCGGCGCAGGCCTTACTCGTACCGGGGAGCTGTTTTTT | TRBJ2-2 | . | few | TRBV7-9
CASSQTRSSFF | TGTGCCAGCAGCCAGACTAGAAGTTCGTTCTTC | TRBJ2-5 | . | . | TRBV7-9
CASSPLTGRNTEAFF | TGTGCCAGCAGCCCGCTCACAGGGAGGAACACTGAAGCTTTCTTT | TRBJ1-1 | . | few | TRBV3-1
CASSFREGQFF | TGTGCCAGCAGCTTCCGGGAGGGCCAGTTCTTC | TRBJ2-1 | TRBD2 | few | TRBV7-8
CASSEGLETNQETQYF | TGTGCCAGCAGCGAGGGACTAGAGACAAACCAAGAGACCCAGTACTTC | TRBJ2-5 | TRBD2 | many | TRBV7-6
CSVTTRGTSSYNEQFF | TGCAGCGTCACAACTCGGGGGACAAGCTCCTACAATGAGCAGTTCTTC | TRBJ2-1 | . | . | TRBV29-1
CASSLLAGGTRGTDTQYF | TGTGCCAGCAGCTTACTAGCGGGAGGAACGAGGGGCACAGATACGCAGTATTTT | TRBJ2-3 | TRBD2 | many | TRBV7-9
CSARGYGQRGETQYF | TGCAGTGCTAGGGGTTACGGGCAGCGGGGGGAGACCCAGTACTTC | TRBJ2-5 | TRBD2 | . | TRBV20-1
CASSQVTGRETQYF | TGTGCCAGCAGCCAAGTTACGGGCCGGGAGACCCAGTACTTC | TRBJ2-5 | . | . | TRBV3-1
CASRWASGGTDTQYF | TGTGCCAGCAGATGGGCTAGCGGGGGCACAGATACGCAGTATTTT | TRBJ2-3 | TRBD2 | few | TRBV6-6
CSVEHPGRDYGYTF | TGCAGCGTTGAACATCCGGGAAGGGATTACGGCTACACCTTC | TRBJ1-2 | . | . | TRBV29-1
CASRPWGDVLYNEQFF | TGTGCCAGCAGGCCTTGGGGGGACGTACTCTACAATGAGCAGTTCTTC | TRBJ2-1 | . | few | TRBV6-2/TRBV6-3
CSARGFDGLMHTEAFF | TGCAGTGCTAGAGGCTTTGACGGCCTGATGCACACTGAAGCTTTCTTT | TRBJ1-1 | . | few | TRBV20-1
CASSFQGEGEKLFF | TGTGCCAGCAGTTTTCAAGGAGAGGGTGAAAAACTGTTTTTT | TRBJ1-4 | . | many | TRBV28
CASSQDRREETQYF | TGTGCCAGCAGCCAAGACCGGCGGGAAGAGACCCAGTACTTC | TRBJ2-5 | . | . | TRBV3-1
CASSARWGASYEQYF | TGTGCCAGTAGTGCACGTTGGGGGGCGTCCTACGAGCAGTACTTC | TRBJ2-7 | . | once | TRBV19
CASSVLSGTANTGELFF | TGTGCCAGCAGTGTCCTGAGCGGAACCGCAAACACCGGGGAGCTGTTTTTT | TRBJ2-2 | . | . | TRBV6-1
CSAPSGSYADEQFF | TGCAGTGCTCCGAGCGGCTCTTACGCGGATGAGCAGTTCTTC | TRBJ2-1 | . | few | TRBV20-1
CASSLPTPPQETQYF | TGTGCCAGCAGTTTACCCACGCCACCTCAAGAGACCCAGTACTTC | TRBJ2-5 | . | many | TRBV28
CASRAGVLGTDTQYF | TGTGCCAGCAGGGCCGGGGTTTTAGGCACAGATACGCAGTATTTT | TRBJ2-3 | . | few | TRBV5-5
CSTRQKNSYEQYF | TGCAGCACCCGTCAGAAAAACTCCTACGAGCAGTACTTC | TRBJ2-7 | . | few | TRBV29-1
CASTKGLAGNTGELFF | TGTGCCAGCACTAAGGGACTAGCGGGAAACACCGGGGAGCTGTTTTTT | TRBJ2-2 | TRBD2 | . | TRBV12-3/TRBV12-4
CASSVIPGVQETQYF | TGTGCTAGCAGCGTAATACCGGGGGTCCAAGAGACCCAGTACTTC | TRBJ2-5 | . | few | TRBV7-7
CSAEDRNDWGNTIYF | TGCAGTGCTGAGGACAGGAACGACTGGGGGAACACCATATATTTT | TRBJ1-3 | TRBD1 | few | TRBV20-1
CSASPNLSGRTDTQYF | TGCAGTGCTAGTCCCAACCTTAGCGGGAGGACAGATACGCAGTATTTT | TRBJ2-3 | TRBD2 | few | TRBV20-1
CASSLSSENTEAFF | TGTGCCAGCAGCTTATCGTCAGAGAACACTGAAGCTTTCTTT | TRBJ1-1 | . | few | TRBV7-3
CASSLTGTAPSYEQYF | TGTGCCAGCAGTTTAACTGGGACGGCGCCTTCCTACGAGCAGTACTTC | TRBJ2-7 | . | many | TRBV6-2/TRBV6-3
CASSQNRGDYTF | TGTGCCAGCAGCCAAAACAGAGGCGACTACACCTTC | TRBJ1-2 | . | few | TRBV7-9
CASSPQGKETQYF | TGTGCCAGCAGTCCACAGGGAAAAGAGACCCAGTACTTC | TRBJ2-5 | . | few | TRBV2
CSARPHPRTEAFF | TGCAGTGCTAGACCACACCCGCGGACTGAAGCTTTCTTT | TRBJ1-1 | . | . | TRBV20-1
CASSLVPGGTDTQYF | TGTGCCAGCAGCTTAGTACCGGGAGGCACAGATACGCAGTATTTT | TRBJ2-3 | . | . | TRBV7-9
CASSVGVSGSYEQYF | TGTGCCAGCAGCGTAGGTGTTTCTGGGTCCTACGAGCAGTACTTC | TRBJ2-7 | . | few | TRBV9
CSAFKDSTYEQYF | TGCAGTGCCTTCAAGGACTCGACCTACGAGCAGTACTTC | TRBJ2-7 | . | few | TRBV20-1
CASSIPGRGRGYTF | TGTGCCAGTAGTATCCCGGGAAGGGGTCGGGGCTACACCTTC | TRBJ1-2 | . | few | TRBV19
CSARDPSGREDEQYF | TGCAGTGCTAGAGATCCTAGCGGGAGGGAAGACGAGCAGTACTTC | TRBJ2-7 | TRBD2 | . | TRBV20-1
CATSRVAGGNQPQHF | TGTGCCACCAGCAGAGTGGCGGGGGGAAATCAGCCCCAGCATTTT | TRBJ1-5 | . | few | TRBV15
CASTGTGLGETQYF | TGTGCCAGTACTGGAACAGGGTTGGGCGAGACCCAGTACTTC | TRBJ2-5 | . | . | TRBV19
CASSKKGRHGYTF | TGTGCCAGCAGCAAAAAAGGACGGCATGGCTACACCTTC | TRBJ1-2 | . | few | TRBV21-1
CASSQGLATTDTQYF | TGTGCCAGCAGCCAAGGACTAGCAACCACAGATACGCAGTATTTT | TRBJ2-3 | TRBD2 | few | TRBV3-1
CASSPPGLEETQYF | TGCGCCAGCAGCCCTCCGGGACTAGAAGAGACCCAGTACTTC | TRBJ2-5 | TRBD2 | few | TRBV5-1
CSVVGRFYNEQFF | TGCAGCGTTGTAGGGCGATTTTACAATGAGCAGTTCTTC | TRBJ2-1 | . | few | TRBV29-1
CASSPSGARGYGYTF | TGTGCCAGCAGCCCCTCGGGGGCGCGGGGCTATGGCTACACCTTC | TRBJ1-2 | . | . | TRBV7-9
CATSERQGGLQETQYF | TGTGCCACCAGTGAGAGACAGGGAGGGCTCCAAGAGACCCAGTACTTC | TRBJ2-5 | . | . | TRBV24-1
CASSDPTTGTGELFF | TGTGCCAGCAGTGATCCAACGACAGGGACCGGGGAGCTGTTTTTT | TRBJ2-2 | TRBD1 | . | TRBV25-1
CASSSDTSPQETQYF | TGTGCCAGCAGTTCTGACACCTCCCCTCAAGAGACCCAGTACTTC | TRBJ2-5 | . | . | TRBV28
CSPRGESYGYTF | TGCAGCCCGAGGGGGGAGAGCTATGGCTACACCTTC | TRBJ1-2 | . | few | TRBV20-1
CASSLTLRSYNEQFF | TGCGCCAGCAGCCTGACTCTTCGCTCCTACAATGAGCAGTTCTTC | TRBJ2-1 | . | . | TRBV5-1
CASSSGFPQYNEQFF | TGTGCCAGCAGCTCAGGGTTCCCCCAGTACAATGAGCAGTTCTTC | TRBJ2-1 | . | few | TRBV6-5
CSARDGNYGYTF | TGCAGTGCTAGAGACGGGAACTATGGCTACACCTTC | TRBJ1-2 | . | . | TRBV20-1